This T cell receptor (beta chain) is drawn from a study of blood T cell repertoires in COVID-19. On the study more broadly: Material from acute and convalescent COVID-19 was sourced from the United States, Italy and Spain. Sample material is recorded as cDNA or gDNA derived from T cells, B-cell-depleted T cells, or PBMCs.

Original handling: Researchers report that nucleated cell counts were estimated from reference gene primer amplification. Sequencing was performed with immunoSEQ multiplex PCR; in TCRdb, only in-frame clones are kept and a portion is missing. That table gives V, J and clone size, and the DNA gave D and trimming. The table has just under 65,000 clones, more than 75% seen once; the top ten hold around 5.3%. V was trimmed by 2 bases and J by 2 bases, leaving 11 bases between them. Germline-derived CDR1 and CDR2 are SGHNT and YYREEE (reference sequence). This CDR3 is built from 14 residues. This clone was recorded a few times.

The sequence came from a human donor in a cohort sampled during active COVID-19. Material: peripheral blood. The chain employs TRBV5-4 and TRBJ2-7; possibly TRBD1 for D (6 bases). Written as DNA, the CDR3 is TGTGCCAGCAGCTTCGGGACACACACCTACGAGCAGTACTTC. This encodes CASSFGTHTYEQYF. Full variable domain (remainder filled in from reference TRBV5-4 and TRBJ2-7): ETGVTQSPTHLIKTRGQQVTLRCSSQSGHNTVSWYQQALGQGPQFIFQYYREEENGRGNFPPRFSGLQFPNYSSELNVNALELDDSALYLCASSFGTHTYEQYFGPGTRLTVT.